The rows below give T cell receptor beta chains drawn from one sample of a study of blood T cell dynamics during melanoma immunotherapy. Profiled with immunoSEQ multiplex PCR; TCRdb holds only in-frame clones, not every one. The sample records over 15,000 clones, about 80% being singletons. The sequencing used blood, collected from a patient treated with checkpoint blockade. These receptors all stem from a human donor with melanoma. Both conserved end residues are part of each CDR3.

TRBV7-2	TRBJ2-6	CASSKPKGGGANVLTF
TRBV27	TRBJ1-2	CASRGTANNYGYTF
TRBV29-1	TRBJ2-4	CSVEGGGNIQYF
TRBV19	TRBJ1-6	CASSAGQNYNSPLHF
TRBV6-5	TRBJ2-7	CASSGPSYEQYF
TRBV28	TRBJ2-1	CASSPLTSGRVDEQFF
TRBV10-3	TRBJ2-1	CAISDGFYNEQFF
TRBV14	TRBJ1-2	CASSLSYGYTF
TRBV27	TRBJ2-5	CASSLTGEGGETQYF
TRBV28	TRBJ2-1	CASRPLWVQGNEQFF
TRBV15	TRBJ1-4	CATSYTFNEKLFF
TRBV29-1	TRBJ1-4	CSVGQGDEKLFF
TRBV19	TRBJ2-1	CASSTGLAVTYNEQFF
TRBV25-1	TRBJ1-3	CASSEPASGNTIYF
TRBV28	TRBJ2-1	CASSIRMDNEQFF
TRBV28	TRBJ1-3	CASSFRGNTIYF
TRBV19	TRBJ2-2	CASSFFRLAGGPIRTGELFF
TRBV27	TRBJ2-7	CASSFNGYEQYF
TRBV7-3	TRBJ2-1	CASSLRGLAEISYNEQFF
TRBV30	TRBJ2-2	CAFSRGSLDTGELFF
TRBV28	TRBJ1-5	CASREQGAYSQPQHF
TRBV7-9	TRBJ2-7	CASSPPDSSRMEQYF
TRBV27	TRBJ2-5	CASSVSTGYKETQYF
TRBV9	TRBJ2-7	CASSTTTGTGTHEQYF
TRBV2	TRBJ2-1	CASSASGSLEQFF
TRBV15	TRBJ2-5	CATSRDTETQYF
TRBV19	TRBJ2-1	CASTQTSLYNEQFF
TRBV5-1	TRBJ2-5	CASSDGQGQETQYF
TRBV19	TRBJ1-2	CASRDWTALVGYTF
TRBV10-3	TRBJ1-3	CAISEQLNTIYF
TRBV28	TRBJ2-7	CASSLQGEGPVSFYEQYF
TRBV11-2	TRBJ2-7	CASSVSPGGLYEQYF
TRBV29-1	TRBJ1-1	CSVPRTVGAFF
TRBV7-9	TRBJ2-2	CASSLGGGRASGELFF
TRBV6-6	TRBJ2-5	CASSYPRGLETQYF
TRBV7-9	TRBJ1-4	CASSFPAANEKLFF
TRBV6-4	TRBJ2-1	CASSAGTLSGEQFF
TRBV7-3	TRBJ2-1	CASSLIATAQSSYNEQFF
TRBV7-7	TRBJ2-5	CASSKREGQETQYF
TRBV5-4	TRBJ2-5	CASSSRTSRREETQYF
TRBV30	TRBJ2-1	CAWSVQVGYNEQFF
TRBV5-4	TRBJ2-7	CASSSQAGGPHEQYF
TRBV5-1	TRBJ1-5	CASIFGSQHF
TRBV30	TRBJ1-3	CAWVADGLTGNTIYF
TRBV5-5	TRBJ2-5	CASMRAQETQYF
TRBV7-2	-	CASSLDTVLYEQYF
TRBV28	TRBJ2-4	CASSSPGQLAKNIQYF
TRBV7-3	TRBJ2-5	CASSLTSRETQYF
TRBV7-2	TRBJ1-6	CASSLGRGRDSPLHF